These 13 T cell receptor beta chains originate from one sample sequenced in a study of blood T cell repertoires in COVID-19. The method was immunoSEQ multiplex PCR; TCRdb's version includes in-frame clones alone and lacks a portion of them. Among around 160,000 clones listed, 80% to 90% were seen once. The sample comprised peripheral blood. These receptor sequences come from a human donor in a cohort sampled during active COVID-19.

The V and J genes are TRBV2 and TRBJ2-5, with 11 bases fitting TRBD2. The ends lost 4 bases at V and 0 bases at J; junction bases unmatched: 13. CDR1 SNHLY and CDR2 FYNNEI come from the germline V gene. The CDR3 covers 19 residues. CDR3 in amino acids: CASSGYLAGGTQYQETQYF. The CDR3, as DNA: TGTGCCAGCAGTGGGTACCTAGCGGGGGGAACGCAGTACCAAGAGACCCAGTACTTC. Complete variable domain (other parts from reference TRBV2 and TRBJ2-5): EPEVTQTPSHQVTQMGQEVILRCVPISNHLYFYWYRQILGQKVEFLVSFYNNEISEKSEIFDDQFSVERPDGSNFTLKIRSTKLEDSAMYFCASSGYLAGGTQYQETQYFGPGTRLLVL.

On this clone itself: The same CDR3 arises from other DNA sequences in this sample as well. This chain connects TRBV5-4 to TRBJ2-1; 9 bases fit TRBD2. After removal of 0 bases from V and 2 bases from J, the junction contained 0 bases not matched to a gene. This CDR3 is built from 15 residues. CDR1 is SGHNT, CDR2 YYREEE, per germline (reference sequence). As DNA, the CDR3 is TGTGCCAGCAGCTTGGGCGGGGGGGCCTACAATGAGCAGTTCTTC. This encodes CASSLGGGAYNEQFF.

V gene TRBV7-2 combines with J gene TRBJ2-1, with D hard to call. This CDR3 is 13 amino acids long. Trimming took 4 bases from V and 6 from J, leaving 10 bases between them. CDR1 SGHTA and CDR2 FQGNSA come from the germline V gene. The CDR3 DNA reads TGTGCCAGCAGCTCACGACGGAGCAATGAGCAGTTCTTC. Translated, it gives CASSSRRSNEQFF.

This sequence joins TRBV5-4 and TRBJ2-4, with 9 bases that match TRBD1. CDR1 is SGHNT and CDR2 is YYREEE in the germline V gene (reference sequence). The CDR3 extends over 15 amino acids. Trimming took 3 bases from V and 4 from J; bases not matched to a gene: 5. The CDR3 DNA reads TGTGCCAGCAGCTCGAGGGGACAGGGTAAAAACATTCAGTACTTC. Amino acids: CASSSRGQGKNIQYF.

The CDR3 DNA is TGTGCCAGCAGCCACCAGCCGGGGTCGACTGAAGCTTTCTTT. As protein: CASSHQPGSTEAFF. V gene TRBV3-1 (or the pseudogene TRBV3-2) combines with J gene TRBJ1-1; D ambiguous. CDR3 length: 14 amino acids. V lost 3 bases and J 5 bases, leaving 13 bases between the germline ends. Germline CDR1 reads LGHDT; CDR2 reads YNNKEL (reference sequence).

The J gene is TRBJ2-4, the V gene TRBV7-2; 9 nucleotides agree with TRBD1. J gave up 9 bases and V 7 bases, and 10 bases lay outside the gene matches. Per the germline V gene, CDR1 is SGHTA and CDR2 is FQGNSA. This CDR3 has 14 residues. Here the CDR3 reads CASTPRTGGGIQYF. CDR3 sequence (DNA): TGTGCCAGCACCCCTAGAACAGGGGGCGGCATTCAGTACTTC.

As regards this clone: Other nucleotide sequences from this sample produce the same CDR3. V usage is TRBV3-1 (or the pseudogene TRBV3-2) and J usage is TRBJ2-7, with D perhaps TRBD1 (5 bases). The CDR3 sequence is 12 residues long. Trimming cost V 5 bases and J 3 bases, with 8 bases left between them. Germline CDR1 is LGHDT and CDR2 is YNNKEL (reference sequence). CDR3 loop: CASSSQGYEQYF. The CDR3 DNA is TGTGCCAGCAGCTCGCAGGGCTACGAGCAGTACTTC.

The genes are TRBV4-1 and TRBJ1-6; 9 bases fit TRBD1. J gave up 9 bases and V 1 base, and 7 bases lay outside the gene matches. Germline CDR1 reads MGHRA; CDR2 reads YSYEKL. CDR3 size: 16 residues. The CDR3 is CASSQGDRANFSPLHF. CDR3 bases: TGCGCCAGCAGCCAAGGGGACAGGGCTAATTTTTCACCCCTCCACTTT.

The V and J genes are TRBV4-3 and TRBJ1-6; D may be TRBD1 (5 bases). The CDR3 has 14 residues. The ends were cut back, 3 bases at V and 9 bases at J, with 12 bases in the middle. Germline assignment: CDR1 LGHNA and CDR2 YSLEER. CDR3 nucleotides: TGCGCCAGCAGCCAGGGCAGACAGAGTTCACCCCTCCACTTT. It codes for CASSQGRQSSPLHF.

J is TRBJ2-1 and V is TRBV30, with 14 bases fitting TRBD2. This CDR3 comprises 16 residues. CDR1 and CDR2 (germline): GTSNPN, SVGIG (reference sequence). With V trimmed by 1 base and J by 7 bases, 6 bases remained unmatched. The CDR3 region has the DNA TGTGCCTGGAGTGCCCGGACTAGCGGGGGGTGGAATGAGCAGTTCTTC. Translation gives CAWSARTSGGWNEQFF.

The V call is TRBV2, the J call TRBJ2-1; 7 positions match TRBD1. The CDR3 has 15 residues. With V trimmed by 2 bases and J by 3 bases, 4 bases remained unmatched. CDR1 is SNHLY, CDR2 FYNNEI, per germline. Here the CDR3 DNA reads TGTGCCAGCAGTGAACGGCAGGGGGTCTACAATGAGCAGTTCTTC. This codes for CASSERQGVYNEQFF. The entire variable domain, with the rest obtained from reference TRBV2 and TRBJ2-1, is as follows: EPEVTQTPSHQVTQMGQEVILRCVPISNHLYFYWYRQILGQKVEFLVSFYNNEISEKSEIFDDQFSVERPDGSNFTLKIRSTKLEDSAMYFCASSERQGVYNEQFFGPGTRLTVL.

V gene TRBV7-2 combines with J gene TRBJ2-5, with 16 positions matching TRBD2. The CDR3 has 16 amino acids. The V gene end was trimmed by 5 bases and the J gene end by 5 bases; junction bases not matched to a gene: 5. Germline CDR1 reads SGHTA; CDR2 reads FQGNSA. The CDR3: CASSPGTSGGAETQYF. DNA of the CDR3: TGTGCCAGCAGCCCAGGGACTAGCGGGGGGGCGGAGACCCAGTACTTC. Complete variable domain (other parts from reference TRBV7-2 and TRBJ2-5): GAGVSQSPSNKVTEKGKDVELRCDPISGHTALYWYRQSLGQGLEFLIYFQGNSAPDKSGLPSDRFSAERTGGSVSTLTIQRTQQEDSAVYLCASSPGTSGGAETQYFGPGTRLLVL.

The chain joins TRBV12-5 to TRBJ1-1, with D perhaps TRBD1 (5 bases). The germline V gene encodes CDR1 LGHNT and CDR2 FRNRAP. The CDR3 is 15 residues long. The V end was cut by 2 bases, the J end by 2 bases, with 12 bases between. DNA for the CDR3: TGTGCTAGTGGTTTGAATGGAGGGGTTAACACTGAAGCTTTCTTT. Translated: CASGLNGGVNTEAFF.